One sample yielded the 17 T cell receptor beta chains listed below, sequenced in a study of blood T cells in healthy people across ages. Using a J-beta primer mix together with a sample-barcoded 5' primer, a second PCR was run for 7 to 11 cycles. TCRdb used MiXCR to reprocess the 5' RACE reads, holding one entry per CDR3 protein. The sample records 650,000 to 1,000,000 distinct CDR3 sequences, about 34% being singletons. The sequencing input was blood. The receptor source for this set is a man between 18 and 35 years old in good health.

This clonotype was observed a few times. This rearrangement joins TRBV12-3 or TRBV12-4 to TRBJ2-1; the D is unclear. V was clipped by 3 bases and J by 4 bases, with 7 bases between them. The CDR3 loop spans 13 amino acids. The CDR3 DNA is TGTGCCAGCAGTTTTAACAGATACAATGAGCAGTTCTTC. Residues: CASSFNRYNEQFF.

A note on this clonotype: A much larger clone sits a single nucleotide away, making a read error possible. V is TRBV20-1 and J is TRBJ2-1, with D perhaps given as TRBD1 or TRBD2 (6 bases each). The end of the DNA is better explained by TRBJ2-7, so the J call may be wrong. This CDR3 contains 16 residues. The germline gives CDR1 DFQATT, CDR2 SNEGSKA (reference sequence). CDR3 sequence reads: CSARDLGGRSYNEQYF. CDR3 nucleotide sequence: TGCAGTGCTAGAGATCTGGGGGGCCGATCCTACAATGAGCAGTACTTC.

The rearrangement joins TRBV28 to TRBJ2-7; tentatively, D is TRBD1 (5 bases). The end of the DNA aligns better with TRBJ2-4, so the J call may be wrong. The CDR3 is 14 amino acids. CDR1 MDHEN and CDR2 SYDVKM come from the germline V gene. CDR3 residues: CASSPHRNLNIQYF. In DNA, the CDR3 is TGTGCCAGCAGTCCCCACAGGAACCTAAACATTCAGTACTTC.

Worth noting for this clonotype: An end of the junction differs from the germline gene, which may be a read error. The chain links TRBV5-6 to TRBJ1-2; tentative D call: TRBD1 (6 bases). This CDR3 has 15 residues. Germline CDR1 and CDR2: SGHDT and YYEEEE. The CDR3 bases are TGTACCAGCAGCGCGACAGGATCCACGGACTATGGCTACACCTTC. This encodes CTSSATGSTDYGYTF.

This clonotype was recorded at least ten times. This chain joins TRBV12-3 or TRBV12-4 and TRBJ2-7; D unresolved. V lost 4 bases to trimming and J lost 1 base, with 8 bases between them. The length of the CDR3 is 13 residues. The CDR3 nucleotides read TGTGCCAGCAGTTACGACAAGTCCTACGAGCAGTACTTC. Translating gives CASSYDKSYEQYF.

This clonotype showed up just a few times. J is TRBJ1-2 and V is TRBV4-1; D is perhaps TRBD1 (5 bases). The germline gives CDR1 MGHRA, CDR2 YSYEKL. This CDR3 is built from 13 residues. Trimming took 0 bases from V and 8 from J, leaving 10 bases between them. Here the CDR3 DNA reads TGCGCCAGCAGCCAAGATCGGGGGGACGGCTACACCTTC. This encodes CASSQDRGDGYTF.

This clonotype has only one observation. V and J are TRBV11-2 and TRBJ2-7; D not resolved. Germline V gene lookup returns CDR1 SGHAT and CDR2 FQNNGV. The CDR3 consists of 14 residues. V gave up 0 bases and J gave up 3 bases, with 9 bases separating them. CDR3 region: CASSLDAAYYEQYF. The CDR3 nucleotides read TGTGCCAGCAGCTTAGACGCCGCTTACTACGAGCAGTACTTC.

V usage is TRBV20-1 and J usage is TRBJ2-4; 9 nucleotides line up with TRBD1. Germline CDR1 is DFQATT and CDR2 is SNEGSKA (reference sequence). V dropped 6 bases and J dropped 7; count of bases not matched to a gene: 7. The length of the CDR3 is 13 residues. The CDR3 loop reads CSARGDRVNIQYF. The CDR3 nucleotides read TGCAGTGCCCGCGGGGACAGGGTCAACATTCAGTACTTC.

The V and J genes are TRBV6-1 and TRBJ2-4; TRBD2 agrees at 8 bases. In germline, CDR1 is MNHNS, CDR2 SASEGT. The trim removed 3 bases at V and 13 bases at J, leaving 20 bases unmatched. This CDR3 is 17 amino acids long. As DNA, the CDR3 is TGTGCCAGCAGTGAGCGTATGACTAGCGAGGGGCGAGAGGCCCAGTACTTC. This sequence encodes CASSERMTSEGREAQYF.

Worth noting for this clonotype: The junction does not match germline at one end; this may be a read error. This sequence joins TRBV3-1 and TRBJ2-1; 14 nucleotides agree with TRBD2. The CDR3 spans 17 residues. From germline, CDR1 is LGHDT and CDR2 YNNKEL (reference sequence). CDR3 DNA: TGTACCAGCAGCCAAGGACTAGCGGGGGGTTCCTACAATGAGCAGTTCTTC. Its translation is CTSSQGLAGGSYNEQFF.

This rearrangement joins TRBV20-1 to TRBJ2-4, with TRBD1 identical over 8 bases. The J call may be mistaken, given a closer DNA end match to TRBJ2-7. The CDR3 is made up of 11 amino acids. Germline V CDR1 and CDR2: DFQATT, SNEGSKA (reference sequence). CDR3 loop: CSAGRGHEQYF. Here the CDR3 DNA reads TGCAGTGCGGGCAGGGGGCACGAGCAGTACTTC.

V gene TRBV20-1 combines with J gene TRBJ1-5, with D possibly TRBD1 on 5 matching bases. Germline V gene lookup returns CDR1 DFQATT and CDR2 SNEGSKA (reference sequence). V gave up 5 bases and J gave up 11 bases, with 10 bases separating them. CDR3 length: 10 amino acids. The chain's CDR3 is CSAGASTQHF. The CDR3 coding sequence is TGCAGTGCTGGGGCCTCGACCCAGCATTTT.

This clonotype was observed a few times. The gene calls are TRBV5-1 and TRBJ2-3, with D possibly being TRBD2 (7 bases). The CDR3 loop spans 14 amino acids. Germline assignment: CDR1 SGHRS and CDR2 YFSETQ. V was trimmed by 2 bases and J by 5 bases, leaving 12 bases between them. CDR3 loop: CASSFGGGVDTQYF. The DNA of the CDR3 is TGCGCCAGCAGCTTCGGCGGGGGCGTAGATACGCAGTATTTT.

There are many counts of this clonotype. The rearrangement uses TRBV9 and TRBJ2-7; weak D call: TRBD2 (6 bases). This CDR3 has 16 amino acids. The germline V and J ends were trimmed by 0 bases and 3 bases, with 16 bases remaining between them. Germline V CDR1 and CDR2: SGDLS, YYNGEE. CDR3 DNA: TGTGCCAGCAGCGTAGGCCTCGGGGGAGACTTCTACGAGCAGTACTTC. It encodes CASSVGLGGDFYEQYF.

A few counts support this clonotype. The CDR3 here is CASSVDPGTYNSPLHF. The CDR3 coding sequence is TGTGCCAGCAGCGTAGATCCGGGCACCTATAATTCACCCCTCCACTTT. The V gene is TRBV9, the J gene TRBJ1-6; D remains ambiguous. The V gene lost 0 bases and the J gene lost 2 bases, with 9 bases spanning the gap. Germline CDR1 is SGDLS and CDR2 is YYNGEE. The CDR3 consists of 16 residues. Drawing the rest from reference TRBV9 and TRBJ1-6, the complete variable domain is DSGVTQTPKHLITATGQRVTLRCSPRSGDLSVYWYQQSLDQGLQFLIQYYNGEERAKGNILERFSAQQFPDLHSELNLSSLELGDSALYFCASSVDPGTYNSPLHFGNGTRLTVT.

The rearrangement joins TRBV12-3 or TRBV12-4 to TRBJ2-3, with D perhaps given as TRBD1 or TRBD2 (5 bases each). V lost 3 bases and J lost 5, with 12 bases in between. This CDR3 comprises 14 residues. The CDR3 here is CASSLGVGRDTQYF. The CDR3 DNA is TGTGCCAGCAGTTTGGGAGTGGGACGAGATACGCAGTATTTT.

Concerning this clonotype itself: This sequence may be a read error, since a much larger clone differs from it by one base. The V gene is TRBV12-3 or TRBV12-4, the J gene TRBJ2-3, with 7 nucleotides matching TRBD1. The CDR3 loop spans 16 amino acids. V lost 4 bases to trimming and J lost 4 bases; unmatched junction nucleotides: 11. The CDR3 nucleotides are TGTGCCAGCAGTTCCTCCGGGACAGCCAGCGCAGATACGCAGTATTTT. The encoded protein is CASSSSGTASADTQYF.